This T cell receptor beta chain is drawn from a study of early T cells in non-severe SARS-CoV-2 infection. The overall study: Whole-blood bulk RNA, unsorted, was sequenced, and chains were unpaired.

Unique molecular identifiers were affixed to single, distinct cDNA molecules. TCRdb recomputed calls from the 5' RACE reads with MiXCR, one row per CDR3 protein. Among about 80,000 distinct CDR3 sequences, roughly 4.7% were seen once, and the ten largest hold under 8%. With respect to this clonotype: Antigen unknown.

Study-wide results and caveats: The VDJdb matching leaned toward anti-spike CD8 responses and overlooked private and CD4 specificities.

The V segment lost 3 bases and the J segment 4 bases; nucleotides outside the gene matches: 8. The CDR3 runs to 15 residues. Germline CDR1 is DFQATT and CDR2 is SNEGSKA (reference sequence). This sequence was found in an adult who was a healthcare worker with PCR-confirmed SARS-CoV-2 infection or an uninfected control (not recorded which). The chain is built from TRBV20-1 and TRBJ2-7, with TRBD2 identical over 11 bases. Sequenced here: whole blood, sampled at baseline. The CDR3 here is CSASPGTSGRYEQYF. Here the CDR3 DNA reads TGCAGTGCTAGCCCAGGGACTAGCGGCAGGTACGAGCAGTACTTC.